Sequencing of this T cell receptor (beta chain) was carried out in a study of cytomegalovirus exposure and HLA in healthy donors. Germline assignment: CDR1 MNHNS and CDR2 SASEGT. CDR3 length equals 10 residues. Trimming took off 6 bases at V and 9 bases at J, with 9 bases between the two ends. Study results and limitations: V- and J-gene trimming in TCR beta was tied to a missense DCLRE1C variant by an analysis performed later.

The PCR had 60 Vbeta and 13 Jbeta primers. Sequenced by immunoSEQ multiplex PCR; TCRdb stores in-frame clones only, minus some. Of roughly 100,000 clones in the sample, 10% were seen once. A word on this clone: Antigen: not known.

The sequencing sample was made of PBMCs. The chain uses TRBV6-1 and TRBJ2-7; D gene unclear. This receptor was taken from a man aged 40-49 years in good health and CMV-seropositive. This CDR3 is CASRKRGQYF. Here the CDR3 DNA reads TGTGCCAGCAGAAAGAGAGGGCAGTACTTC.